What follows are 8 T cell receptor beta chains derived from one specimen sequenced in a study of CD8 T cells in Susac syndrome. An amount of RNA that ranged from about 0.45 to 1 ug was reverse transcribed with random hexamers. TCRdb reprocessed the immunoSEQ multiplex PCR reads via MiXCR and lists one record per CDR3 protein. This table holds 100,000 to 150,000 distinct CDR3 sequences, 90% to 95% found once. Source material: CD4+ T cells from PBMCs. The receptors here all came from a human donor in good health.

This chain joins TRBV12-3 or TRBV12-4 and TRBJ2-5, with a tentative D call TRBD2 (7 bases). The CDR3 is 16 amino acids. The V end was cut by 6 bases, the J end by 3 bases, with 20 bases between. DNA of the CDR3: TGTGCCAGCAGGGCAGCCGGGGGGCGCGGAAAAGAGACCCAGTACTTC. Its translation is CASRAAGGRGKETQYF.

The chain uses TRBV20-1 and TRBJ2-2; 7 bases are a match to TRBD2. CDR1 is DFQATT, CDR2 SNEGSKA, per germline (reference sequence). The CDR3 totals 15 residues. V dropped 1 base and J dropped 4; count of bases not matched to a gene: 6. The CDR3 loop reads CSARAGTTATGELFF. DNA of the CDR3: TGCAGTGCTAGAGCTGGGACTACGGCCACCGGGGAGCTGTTTTTT.

The CDR3: CASSPPSGDYYEQYF. For the CDR3, the DNA is TGTGCCAGCTCACCACCGAGCGGGGACTACTACGAGCAGTACTTC. The rearrangement links TRBV18 to TRBJ2-7, with TRBD2 identical over 7 bases. Per germline, CDR1 KGHSH and CDR2 LQKENI. The CDR3 is made up of 15 amino acids. The J segment lost 3 bases and the V segment lost 0 bases, leaving 5 bases of the junction unmatched.

The chain links TRBV7-2 to TRBJ2-7; weak D call: TRBD2 (7 bases). CDR1 is SGHTA and CDR2 is FQGNSA in the germline V gene. Trimming shortened V by 5 bases and J by 7 bases, and 18 bases separated the two germline ends. The CDR3 runs 14 residues. CDR3: CASSPGGATIEQYF. The CDR3 coding sequence is TGTGCCAGCAGCCCGGGGGGCGCCACGATTGAGCAGTACTTC.

The chain recombines TRBV5-1 with TRBJ2-7, with a possible D match to TRBD1 (6 bases). V was shortened by 4 bases and J by 2 bases, with 10 bases between the two germline ends. Germline loops: CDR1 SGHRS, CDR2 YFSETQ. This CDR3 comprises 13 residues. The CDR3, as DNA: TGCGCCAGCAGCCACGGACAGACCTACGAGCAGTACTTC. Its translation: CASSHGQTYEQYF.

The rearrangement joins TRBV2 to TRBJ1-1; D perhaps matches TRBD1 (6 bases). This CDR3 has 11 amino acids. Germline V gives CDR1 SNHLY, CDR2 FYNNEI. Trimming left V 4 bases short and J 10 bases short, with 10 bases between. In DNA form, the CDR3 reads TGTGCCAGCAGTGTGAGGGGGGGAGCTTTCTTT. Protein product: CASSVRGGAFF.

The chain couples TRBV5-1 to TRBJ2-5; unclear D gene. The CDR3 spans 11 residues. Germline assignment: CDR1 SGHRS and CDR2 YFSETQ. V dropped 4 bases and J dropped 7 bases, with 8 bases sitting between them. CDR3 bases: TGCGCCAGCAGCGGCCCAGGGACCCAGTACTTC. This translates into CASSGPGTQYF.

The chain employs TRBV4-3 and TRBJ2-7; maybe TRBD2 (6 bases). This CDR3 region has 16 residues. Germline CDR1 reads LGHNA; CDR2 reads YSLEER. V was pared by 4 bases and J by 5 bases, with 21 bases between. CDR3 sequence (DNA): TGCGCCAGCAGCCCCACCTTGGCGGGACGCGTCCACGAGCAGTACTTC. Translating gives CASSPTLAGRVHEQYF.